A single T cell receptor beta chain is shown here with its context. Its antigen is not identified. Nonspecific anti-CD3/anti-CD28 bead stimulation represents the broad CD4+ T cell repertoire. Responding CD4+ T cells were sorted by upregulation of both CD40 ligand and CD69. This specimen comes from a study of persistence of HIV-infected CD4 T cells. Broader study findings: TCRbeta richness was lower in CMV- and Gag-responding cells than in anti-CD3/anti-CD28-responding cells.

CDR3 size: 17 residues. The ends lost 3 bases at V and 0 bases at J; junction bases unmatched: 11. Germline CDR1 is SGHTS and CDR2 is YDEGEE. The immunoSEQ assay was version 4, run in survey mode. Data came from immunoSEQ multiplex PCR; TCRdb stores just in-frame clones and leaves some out. The data show under 55,000 clones, about 87% seen once. V gene TRBV5-8 combines with J gene TRBJ1-1, with 7 nucleotides matching TRBD1. This TCR derives from an adult woman with HIV who was CMV-seropositive. Sample: CD4+ T cells sorted from PBMCs after approximately 19-hour stimulation, taken from a patient who received antiretroviral therapy. CDR3 sequence: CASSWTGPSSMNTEAFF. The CDR3 DNA follows: TGTGCCAGCAGCTGGACAGGACCTTCCTCAATGAACACTGAAGCTTTCTTT.